This T cell receptor beta chain emerged from a study of blood T cell repertoires in COVID-19. Study overall: Sources were T cells, B-cell-depleted T cells, or PBMCs; the material itself was cDNA or gDNA.

CDR3 length: 11 residues. Germline CDR1 and CDR2: DFQATT and SNEGSKA (reference sequence). Trimming removed 4 bases at V and 6 bases at J, with 9 bases between. In the original processing: Scientists estimated how many nucleated cells there were by amplifying reference gene primers. The protocol was immunoSEQ multiplex PCR, while the TCRdb copy is restricted to in-frame clones and leaves out a portion. V and J calls plus clone size are reproduced from that table; the DNA served to infer D and trimming. This table has approximately 98,000 clones, 81% appearing once. This clone has more than one count but fewer than ten.

This TCR was sampled from a woman of 80 years or more with acute or convalescent COVID-19. This chain joins TRBV20-1 and TRBJ1-2; D is unclear. The sequencing sample was made of peripheral blood. Here the CDR3 DNA reads TGCAGTGCTACCGCGGGGAATGGCTACACCTTC. This translates into CSATAGNGYTF.